The 10 T cell receptor beta chains below all came from one sample that was sequenced in a study of blood T cell repertoires in COVID-19. Clones were read by immunoSEQ multiplex PCR, and TCRdb kept only the in-frame ones, dropping some. The sample has fewer than 120,000 clones, roughly 85% seen once. Source material: peripheral blood. The source of these receptors is a human donor in a cohort sampled during active COVID-19.

This clone was seen a single time. The rearrangement joins TRBV28 to TRBJ2-2, with 8 bases identical to TRBD2. CDR3 size: 14 residues. Germline V lookup: CDR1 MDHEN, CDR2 SYDVKM. V lost 7 bases and J lost 1; bases outside the gene matches: 2. Here the CDR3 DNA reads TGTGCCAGCACCGCGGGGGGGAACACCGGGGAGCTGTTTTTT. It encodes CASTAGGNTGELFF.

V is TRBV12-5 and J is TRBJ2-7; perhaps TRBD1 as D (6 bases). The ends were cut back, 6 bases at V and 3 bases at J, with 24 bases in the middle. The CDR3 is 17 residues long. The germline V gene encodes CDR1 LGHNT and CDR2 FRNRAP. The CDR3 region is CASGLWGQAEELYEQYF. DNA for the CDR3: TGTGCTAGTGGACTCTGGGGGCAAGCGGAGGAACTCTACGAGCAGTACTTC.

This chain links TRBV6-5 with TRBJ1-4, with unresolved D. This CDR3 is built from 11 residues. Trimming shortened V by 4 bases and J by 8 bases, and 5 bases separated the two germline ends. CDR1 and CDR2 (germline): MNHEY, SVGAGI. Here the CDR3 reads CASSFLEKLFF. The CDR3 DNA reads TGTGCCAGCAGTTTTCTCGAAAAACTGTTTTTT.

The gene calls are TRBV24-1 and TRBJ2-2, with D perhaps TRBD2 (6 bases). V was clipped by 0 bases and J by 5 bases, with 18 bases between them. This CDR3 is 18 amino acids long. Germline-derived CDR1 and CDR2 are KGHDR and SFDVKD. The CDR3 sequence: CATSDLDPSAQGTGELFF. CDR3 in DNA: TGTGCCACCAGTGATTTGGATCCTAGCGCCCAGGGAACCGGGGAGCTGTTTTTT.

The CDR3, as DNA: TGTGCCAGTAGTATAGGGACTAGCGGGGCCTACGAGCAGTACTTC. This sequence encodes CASSIGTSGAYEQYF. The chain uses TRBV19 and TRBJ2-7; 12 bases agree with TRBD2. The V gene's germline CDR1 is LNHDA and CDR2 SQIVND (reference sequence). The V segment lost 1 base and the J segment 2 bases; nucleotides outside the gene matches: 0. CDR3 length: 15 amino acids.

The chain links TRBV5-1 to TRBJ1-2, with D possibly matching TRBD1 (5 bases). The CDR3 length is 16 residues. The V and J ends lost 1 base and 4 bases respectively, with 17 bases between them. CDR1 is SGHRS and CDR2 is YFSETQ in the germline V gene. DNA for the CDR3: TGCGCCAGCAGCTTGAATCTTGGCAGGGCCTCCTATGGCTACACCTTC. Protein product: CASSLNLGRASYGYTF.

V gene TRBV19 combines with J gene TRBJ1-5, with TRBD1 matching 9 bases. The germline gives CDR1 LNHDA, CDR2 SQIVND (reference sequence). This CDR3 contains 17 residues. V shed 5 bases, J shed 5 bases, and the junction held 13 bases outside the gene matches. The CDR3 protein is CASSLDPTGGGHQPQHF. Written as DNA, the CDR3 is TGTGCCAGTAGTCTCGATCCGACAGGGGGTGGACATCAGCCCCAGCATTTT.

The chain combines TRBV30 with TRBJ2-7; TRBD2 might be the D (5 bases). Trimming left V 3 bases short and J 2 bases short, with 14 bases between. Germline V CDR1 and CDR2: GTSNPN, SVGIG (reference sequence). CDR3 length equals 14 residues. The CDR3 DNA is TGTGCCTGGAGCCTCGGGCCCGGGGCCTACGAGCAGTACTTC. Translating gives CAWSLGPGAYEQYF.

This chain uses TRBV19 with TRBJ2-5; maybe TRBD1 (6 bases). With 0 bases removed from V and 6 bases from J, the gap between germline ends came to 14 bases. Germline V lookup: CDR1 LNHDA, CDR2 SQIVND (reference sequence). There are 15 residues in the CDR3. The CDR3 loop reads CASSIEGDRRQTQYF. CDR3 coding DNA: TGTGCCAGTAGTATAGAAGGAGACAGGAGACAGACCCAGTACTTC.

This chain joins TRBV5-6 and TRBJ1-2, with 7 bases identical to TRBD1. The ends lost 2 bases at V and 6 bases at J; junction bases unmatched: 10. The CDR3 runs to 15 residues. Germline-derived CDR1 and CDR2 are SGHDT and YYEEEE. The CDR3 nucleotides are TGTGCCAGCAGCTTTTTTAGGACAGGAAAGGATGGCTACACCTTC. This translates into CASSFFRTGKDGYTF. The full variable domain, with the rest looked up from reference TRBV5-6 and TRBJ1-2, is DAGVTQSPTHLIKTRGQQVTLRCSPKSGHDTVSWYQQALGQGPQFIFQYYEEEERQRGNFPDRFSGHQFPNYSSELNVNALLLGDSALYLCASSFFRTGKDGYTFGSGTRLTVV.